This T cell receptor (beta chain) came from a study of post-analysis software for immune sequencing data (dated by TCRdb to about 2015). At the level of the whole study: Disease courses on record covered relapsing-remitting, secondary progressive and progressive-relapsing multiple sclerosis, though some patients had no subtype annotation. The patient repertoires were set against around ten previously published healthy control repertoires from donors whose ages ranged from 6 to 25 years. A subset of samples was prepared in parallel using single-end sample barcoding, then pooled and co-amplified after Illumina adapter ligation.

From the cysteine up to the phenylalanine, the CDR3 has a length of 13 residues. The read is trimmed to its CDR3 DNA, 39 bases read in frame from base 1. The germline V gene encodes CDR1 MNHEY and CDR2 SMNVEV (reference sequence). Beyond this particular receptor, the publication reports: When samples were clustered directly using the F measure, samples prepared in the same batch co-clustered strongly, which prompted a batch-effect correction. The control group was slightly older than the multiple sclerosis patient group. Patients showed significantly higher frequencies than controls for several TRBV segments, among them TRBV5-6, TRBV5-1 and TRBV20-1. Significantly lower normalized Chao1 diversity was found in multiple sclerosis patients than in controls, suggesting substantial peripheral T-cell clonal expansion.

Library generation was performed with PCR. This sample was sequenced with an Illumina HiSeq 2500. To reduce PCR and sequencing biases, unique molecular identifiers were built into the TCR beta cDNA libraries. About 0.5 million cDNA molecules were obtained for every 1 to 10 million input T cells, so each molecule roughly corresponded to one T cell. The same protocol used for the earlier healthy control dataset was applied to prepare and sequence the patient libraries. Samples belonging to the same batch were prepared together, multiplexed and sequenced on a shared HiSeq lane. Regarding the original processing steps: Raw barcoded reads were processed with MIGEC, discarding single-read molecular identifier groups before consensus assembly and CDR3 extraction. Clonotype tables were post-analysed with VDJtools, and diversity was normalized by down-sampling all datasets to the smallest sample size. To correct batch-related cross-sample contamination, repertoire overlap clustering matched CDR3 amino acid sequences but not nucleotide sequences. TCRdb took the public reads, trimmed them with fastp at Q25, ran MiXCR for clone calling and kept in-frame beta chains. Rows matching on CDR3 protein sequence are summarized as one entry with the most common DNA and genes. TCRdb's processing, not the study's, gives the V and J calls here. In this sample the table shows 650,000 to 900,000 distinct CDR3 sequences, about 43% of which occur a single time. Roughly 4.9% of the sample rests with the top ten.

To demonstrate the VDJtools post-analysis software, the study profiled TCR beta repertoires from the peripheral blood of about a dozen young patients with multiple sclerosis. The patients with multiple sclerosis were children and adolescents between roughly 6 and 15 years of age. Worth noting for this clonotype: It lacks a known antigen. No per-base quality is available; no much larger clone lies one base away.

The sequenced sample was blood. Recombination joined TRBV27 with TRBJ2-7, with the D gene not confidently named. The J call may be wrong; the DNA end is better matched by TRBJ2-5. This receptor was taken from a girl aged 5-17 years with multiple sclerosis. The CDR3 is CASSLSYPETQYF. At the DNA level, the sequence is TGTGCCAGCAGTTTATCATATCCCGAGACCCAGTACTTC.